What follows describes a single T cell receptor (beta chain). The CDR3 totals 15 residues. V was clipped by 1 base and J by 4 bases, with 13 bases between them. CDR1 SGHTA and CDR2 FQGNSA come from the germline V gene. This entry comes from a study of type 1 regulatory T cells. Using its own MiXCR run on the reads, TCRdb lists one record per CDR3 protein. The sample lists 80,000 to 100,000 distinct CDR3 sequences; roughly 28% were seen once. Specimen: CD4+ T cells, either the whole sample or a sorted fraction (not recorded which). The origin of this receptor is a human donor in good health. V is TRBV7-2 and J is TRBJ1-1; no clear D gene. Here the CDR3 DNA reads TGTGCCAGCAGCTTAGTGACGGGCTGGACCACTGAAGCTTTCTTT. Its protein is CASSLVTGWTTEAFF. Full variable domain (rest looked up from reference TRBV7-2 and TRBJ1-1): GAGVSQSPSNKVTEKGKDVELRCDPISGHTALYWYRQSLGQGLEFLIYFQGNSAPDKSGLPSDRFSAERTGGSVSTLTIQRTQQEDSAVYLCASSLVTGWTTEAFFGQGTRLTVV.